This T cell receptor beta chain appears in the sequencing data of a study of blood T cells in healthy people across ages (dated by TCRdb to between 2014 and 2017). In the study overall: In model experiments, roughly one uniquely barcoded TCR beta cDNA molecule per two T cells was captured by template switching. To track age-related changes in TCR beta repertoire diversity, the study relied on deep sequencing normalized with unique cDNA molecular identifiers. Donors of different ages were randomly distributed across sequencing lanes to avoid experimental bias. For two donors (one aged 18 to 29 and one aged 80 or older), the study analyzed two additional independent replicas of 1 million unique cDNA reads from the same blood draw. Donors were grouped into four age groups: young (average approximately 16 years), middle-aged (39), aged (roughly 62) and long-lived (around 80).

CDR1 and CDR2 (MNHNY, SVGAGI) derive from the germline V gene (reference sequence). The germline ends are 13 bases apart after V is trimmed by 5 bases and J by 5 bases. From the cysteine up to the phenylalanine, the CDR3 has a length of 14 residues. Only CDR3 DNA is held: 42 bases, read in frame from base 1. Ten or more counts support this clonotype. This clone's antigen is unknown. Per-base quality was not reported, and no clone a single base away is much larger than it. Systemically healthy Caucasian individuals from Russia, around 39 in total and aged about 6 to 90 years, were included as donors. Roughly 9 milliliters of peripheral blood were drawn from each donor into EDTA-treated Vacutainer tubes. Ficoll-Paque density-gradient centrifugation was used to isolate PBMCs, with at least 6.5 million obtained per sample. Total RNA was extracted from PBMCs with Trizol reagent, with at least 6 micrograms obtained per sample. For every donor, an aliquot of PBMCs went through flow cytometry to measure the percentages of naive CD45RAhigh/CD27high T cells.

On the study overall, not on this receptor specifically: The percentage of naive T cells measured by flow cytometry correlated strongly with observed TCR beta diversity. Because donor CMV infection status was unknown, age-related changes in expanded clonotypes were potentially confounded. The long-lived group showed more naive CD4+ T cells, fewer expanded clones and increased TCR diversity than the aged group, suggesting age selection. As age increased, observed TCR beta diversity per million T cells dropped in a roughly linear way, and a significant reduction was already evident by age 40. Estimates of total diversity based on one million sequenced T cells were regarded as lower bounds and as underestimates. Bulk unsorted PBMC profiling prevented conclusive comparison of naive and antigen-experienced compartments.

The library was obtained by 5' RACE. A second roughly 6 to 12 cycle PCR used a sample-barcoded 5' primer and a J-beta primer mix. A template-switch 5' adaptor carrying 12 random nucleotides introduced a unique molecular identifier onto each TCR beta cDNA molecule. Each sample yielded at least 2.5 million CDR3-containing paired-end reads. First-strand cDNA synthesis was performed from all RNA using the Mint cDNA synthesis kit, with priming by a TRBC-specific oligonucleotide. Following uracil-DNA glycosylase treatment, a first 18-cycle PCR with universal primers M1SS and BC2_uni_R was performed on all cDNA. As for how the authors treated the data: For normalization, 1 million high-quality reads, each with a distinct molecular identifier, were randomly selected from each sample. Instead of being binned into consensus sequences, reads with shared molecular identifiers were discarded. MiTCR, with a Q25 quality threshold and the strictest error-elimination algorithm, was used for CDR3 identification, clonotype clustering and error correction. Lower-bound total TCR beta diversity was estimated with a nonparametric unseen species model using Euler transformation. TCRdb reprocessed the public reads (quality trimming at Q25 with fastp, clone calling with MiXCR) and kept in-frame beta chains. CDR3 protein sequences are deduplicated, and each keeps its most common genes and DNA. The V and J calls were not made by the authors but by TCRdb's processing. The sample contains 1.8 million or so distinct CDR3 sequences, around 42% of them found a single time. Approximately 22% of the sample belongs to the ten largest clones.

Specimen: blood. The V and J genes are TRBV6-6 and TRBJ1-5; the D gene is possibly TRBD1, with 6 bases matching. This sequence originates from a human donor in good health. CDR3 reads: CASSNQGFDQPQHF. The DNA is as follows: TGTGCCAGCAGTAACCAGGGGTTTGATCAGCCCCAGCATTTT.